The clone carrying this T cell receptor (beta chain) was counted at least ten times. The sample originates from a study of metastatic and nonmetastatic thyroid tumors. Thyroid surgery was performed in patients who had received no treatment beforehand. TCRdb reanalyzed the PCR reads with MiXCR. The sample holds more than 90,000 clones, about 13% seen once. The germline V and J ends were trimmed by 3 bases and 2 bases, with 8 bases remaining between them. The CDR3 is 15 residues long. Germline assignment: CDR1 MDHEN and CDR2 SYDVKM. The TCR originated in a female donor with papillary thyroid cancer or a benign thyroid nodule (not recorded which). Some clones in this sample may be carry-over from other donors' samples. The chain combines TRBV28 with TRBJ2-6, with D unclear. Sequences were obtained from blood. The CDR3 bases are TGTGCCAGCAGTTTGTCGGCAGCTGGGGCCAACGTCCTGACTTTC. It is translated as CASSLSAAGANVLTF.